This paragraph reports one T cell receptor (beta chain). What it binds is unknown. The data derive from a study of siplizumab effects on memory and regulatory T cells. Study outcomes and limitations: Proliferating CD4+ or CD8+ clones, roughly 80-96% of them, lacked an assignable naive or memory phenotype. There appeared to be greater diversity in naive T cells than in memory cells, and naive T cells seemed major contributors to the alloresponse. The average Treg-derived proportion among mappable alloreactive CD4+ clones was 65% to 80% with siplizumab versus around 26% in controls.

TCRdb's table, derived via immunoSEQ multiplex PCR, lists solely in-frame clones and lacks some. The sample holds 50,000 to 75,000 clones; 96% are singletons and the top ten take more than 0.075%. Unstimulated naive, memory, effector memory and TEMRA subsets from three donor pairs underwent sequencing. The sequence was collected from a human donor in good health. The sample consisted of naive CD8+ T cells sorted from blood.

CDR3 loop: CASSSETQYF. CDR3 nucleotides: TGTGCCAGCAGTTCCGAGACCCAGTACTTC. The rearrangement joins TRBV2 to TRBJ2-5; unclear D gene. The germline CDR1 and CDR2 sequences are SNHLY and FYNNEI. This CDR3 has 10 amino acids. The V and J ends lost 5 bases and 5 bases respectively, with 3 bases between them.